The 9 T cell receptor beta chains below were found in one sample sequenced in a study of blood T cell repertoires in COVID-19. Profiled with immunoSEQ multiplex PCR; TCRdb holds only in-frame clones, not every one. The table records about 190,000 clones, more than 75% of them present only once. Sequenced input: peripheral blood. The source of these receptors is a human donor in a cohort sampled during active COVID-19.

The chain combines TRBV19 with TRBJ2-7; D unresolved. Looked up from germline, CDR1 is LNHDA and CDR2 is SQIVND (reference sequence). This CDR3 has 13 residues. Trimming took 3 bases from V and 6 from J, leaving 12 bases between them. CDR3 amino acids: CASSIYPTGEQYF. CDR3 coding DNA: TGTGCCAGTAGTATCTACCCAACTGGCGAGCAGTACTTC.

V and J are TRBV2 and TRBJ2-1; 8 bases match TRBD2. Trimming took 5 bases from V and 7 from J; bases not matched to a gene: 10. Germline V gene lookup returns CDR1 SNHLY and CDR2 FYNNEI. The CDR3 covers 15 residues. CDR3 nucleotides: TGTGCCAGCAGTTTAGGACTAGCCGGTCAGAATGAGCAGTTCTTC. Its translation is CASSLGLAGQNEQFF.

The chain couples TRBV5-1 to TRBJ2-7, with TRBD1 identical over 7 bases. The junction had 5 bases not matched to a gene; V was cut back by 0 bases and J by 2 bases. This CDR3 spans 15 amino acids. From germline, CDR1 is SGHRS and CDR2 YFSETQ. The CDR3 nucleotides are TGCGCCAGCAGCTTGGGGGGGACAGCCACCTACGAGCAGTACTTC. The encoded protein is CASSLGGTATYEQYF.

The chain employs TRBV27 and TRBJ2-1; possibly TRBD2 for D (5 bases). The V end lost 1 base, the J end lost 0 bases, and 13 bases lay between the germline ends. Germline lookup yields CDR1 MNHEY and CDR2 SMNVEV (reference sequence). The length of the CDR3 is 17 residues. CDR3 bases: TGTGCCAGCAGTTTATTTTCTAGCCCAACCTCCTACAATGAGCAGTTCTTC. Its translation: CASSLFSSPTSYNEQFF.

This clone was counted only a few times. V gene TRBV27 combines with J gene TRBJ2-7; 7 bases line up with TRBD1. V lost 5 bases to trimming and J lost 6 bases; unmatched junction nucleotides: 7. Germline values: CDR1 MNHEY, CDR2 SMNVEV (reference sequence). The CDR3 runs 13 residues. In DNA form, the CDR3 reads TGTGCCAGCAGTGTCGAAGGGGGCGGCGAGCAGTACTTC. Translating gives CASSVEGGGEQYF.

This chain joins TRBV7-2 and TRBJ2-7; D may be TRBD2 (6 bases). This CDR3 region has 15 residues. V lost 5 bases and J 5 bases, leaving 19 bases between the germline ends. Germline values: CDR1 SGHTA, CDR2 FQGNSA. The CDR3 nucleotides are TGTGCCAGCAGCACCACCACCGGGACTTGGAACGAGCAGTACTTC. Its protein is CASSTTTGTWNEQYF.

V is TRBV12-3 or TRBV12-4 and J is TRBJ1-5, with TRBD1 as a possible D gene (5 bases). The CDR3 spans 13 residues. V was pared by 4 bases and J by 5 bases, with 9 bases between. The CDR3 spells CASSWGADQPQHF. CDR3 DNA: TGTGCCAGCAGTTGGGGCGCGGATCAGCCCCAGCATTTT.

J is TRBJ2-1 and V is TRBV7-6; D may be TRBD2 (6 bases). The germline V gene has CDR1 SGHVS and CDR2 FNYEAQ. The CDR3 is 15 amino acids. V gave up 5 bases and J gave up 6 bases, with 17 bases separating them. The CDR3 here is CASSAGTPSGNEQFF. The DNA of the CDR3 is TGTGCCAGCAGCGCCGGGACTCCCTCCGGCAATGAGCAGTTCTTC.

The chain carries TRBV2 and TRBJ2-5; D perhaps matches TRBD2 (5 bases). The germline V gene encodes CDR1 SNHLY and CDR2 FYNNEI. The V and J ends lost 8 bases and 2 bases respectively, with 12 bases between them. The CDR3 spans 13 residues. CDR3 sequence reads: CASGARGQETQYF. CDR3 bases: TGTGCCAGCGGCGCGCGAGGGCAAGAGACCCAGTACTTC.